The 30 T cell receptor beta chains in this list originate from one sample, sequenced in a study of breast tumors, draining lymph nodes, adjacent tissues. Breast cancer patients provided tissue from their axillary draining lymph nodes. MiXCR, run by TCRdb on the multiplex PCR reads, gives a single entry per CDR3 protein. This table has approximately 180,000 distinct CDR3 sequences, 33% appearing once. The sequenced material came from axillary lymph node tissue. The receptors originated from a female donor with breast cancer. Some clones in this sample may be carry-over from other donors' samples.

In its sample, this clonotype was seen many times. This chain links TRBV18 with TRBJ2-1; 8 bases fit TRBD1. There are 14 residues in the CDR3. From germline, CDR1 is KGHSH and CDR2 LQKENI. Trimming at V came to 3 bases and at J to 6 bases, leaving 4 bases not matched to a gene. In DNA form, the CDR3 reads TGTGCCAGCTCACCCCAGGGGGCCGGCAATGAGCAGTTCTTC. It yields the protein CASSPQGAGNEQFF.

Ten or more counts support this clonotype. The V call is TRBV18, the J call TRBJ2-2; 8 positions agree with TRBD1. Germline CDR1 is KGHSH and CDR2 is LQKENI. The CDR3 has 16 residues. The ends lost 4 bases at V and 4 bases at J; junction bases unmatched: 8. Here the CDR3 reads CASSHTGQDRTGELFF. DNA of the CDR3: TGTGCCAGCTCACACACGGGACAGGACCGCACCGGGGAGCTGTTTTTT.

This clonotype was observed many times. The CDR3, as DNA: TGTGCCAGCAGGGTCTCCTACGAGCAGTACTTC. This gives the protein CASRVSYEQYF. The rearrangement links TRBV2 to TRBJ2-7, with D unresolved. CDR3 length: 11 amino acids. Germline CDR1 is SNHLY and CDR2 is FYNNEI. Trimming shortened V by 6 bases and J by 0 bases, and 3 bases separated the two germline ends.

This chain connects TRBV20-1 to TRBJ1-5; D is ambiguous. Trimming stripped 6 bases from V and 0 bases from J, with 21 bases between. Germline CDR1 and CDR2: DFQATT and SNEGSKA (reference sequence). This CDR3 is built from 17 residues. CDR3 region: CSATSGEAGYSNQPQHF. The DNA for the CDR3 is TGCAGTGCCACTAGCGGCGAAGCGGGTTATAGCAATCAGCCCCAGCATTTT.

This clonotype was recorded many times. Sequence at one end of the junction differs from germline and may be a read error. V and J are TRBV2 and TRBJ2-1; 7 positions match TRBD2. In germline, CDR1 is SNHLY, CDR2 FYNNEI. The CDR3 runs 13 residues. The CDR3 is CASSQAGLDEQFF. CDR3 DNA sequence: TGTGCCAGCAGTCAAGCGGGATTGGATGAGCAGTTCTTC.

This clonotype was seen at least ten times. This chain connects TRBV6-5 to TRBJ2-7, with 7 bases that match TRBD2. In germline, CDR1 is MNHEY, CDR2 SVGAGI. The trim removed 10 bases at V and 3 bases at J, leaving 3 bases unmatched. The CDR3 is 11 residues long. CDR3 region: CATTGGYEQYF. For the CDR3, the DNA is TGTGCCACCACGGGGGGCTACGAGCAGTACTTC.

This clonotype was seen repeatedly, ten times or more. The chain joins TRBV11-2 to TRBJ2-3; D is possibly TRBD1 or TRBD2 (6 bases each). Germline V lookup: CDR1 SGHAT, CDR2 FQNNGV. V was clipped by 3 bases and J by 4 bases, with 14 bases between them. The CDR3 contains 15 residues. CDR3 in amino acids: CASSFSLGGADTQYF. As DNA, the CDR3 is TGTGCCAGCAGCTTCAGTCTCGGGGGCGCAGATACGCAGTATTTT.

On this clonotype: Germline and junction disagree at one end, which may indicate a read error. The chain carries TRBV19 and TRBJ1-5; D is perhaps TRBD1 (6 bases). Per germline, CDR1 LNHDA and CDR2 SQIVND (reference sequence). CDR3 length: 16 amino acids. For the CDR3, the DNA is TGTGCCGGTAGTACGGATACCGGGACACCGAATCAGCCTCAGCATTTT. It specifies CAGSTDTGTPNQPQHF.

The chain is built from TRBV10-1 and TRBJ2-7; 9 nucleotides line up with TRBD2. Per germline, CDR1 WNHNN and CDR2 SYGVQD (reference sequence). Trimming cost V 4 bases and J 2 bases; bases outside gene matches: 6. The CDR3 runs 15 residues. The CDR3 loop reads CASSGIAGAPYEQYF. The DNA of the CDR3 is TGCGCCAGCAGTGGAATAGCGGGAGCTCCCTACGAGCAGTACTTC.

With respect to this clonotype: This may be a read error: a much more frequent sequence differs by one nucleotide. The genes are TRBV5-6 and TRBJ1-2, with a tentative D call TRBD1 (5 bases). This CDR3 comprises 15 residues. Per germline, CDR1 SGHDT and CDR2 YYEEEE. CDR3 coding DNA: TGTGTCAGCACCACTCCCCGTCAGGGAAACTATGGCTACACCTTC. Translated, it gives CVSTTPRQGNYGYTF.

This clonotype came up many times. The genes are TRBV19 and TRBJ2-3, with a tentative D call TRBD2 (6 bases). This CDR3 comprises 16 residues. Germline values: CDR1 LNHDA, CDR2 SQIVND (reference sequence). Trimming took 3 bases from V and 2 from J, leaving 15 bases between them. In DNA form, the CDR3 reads TGTGCCAGTAGTATCGGGTTCGGGAGCTACACAGATACGCAGTATTTT. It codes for CASSIGFGSYTDTQYF.

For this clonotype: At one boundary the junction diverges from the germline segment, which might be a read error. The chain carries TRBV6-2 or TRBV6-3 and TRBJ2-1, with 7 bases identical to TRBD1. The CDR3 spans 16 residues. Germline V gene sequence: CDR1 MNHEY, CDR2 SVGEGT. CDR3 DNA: TGTGCCGGCAGTTACTCCCGACAGGGCTCCTACAATGAGCAGTTCTTC. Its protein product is CAGSYSRQGSYNEQFF.

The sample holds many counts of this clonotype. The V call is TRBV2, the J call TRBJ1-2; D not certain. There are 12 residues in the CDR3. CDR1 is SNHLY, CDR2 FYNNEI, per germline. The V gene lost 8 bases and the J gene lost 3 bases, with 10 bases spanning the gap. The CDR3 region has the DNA TGTGCCAGCTCTGGCGGCGACTATGGCTACACCTTC. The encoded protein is CASSGGDYGYTF.

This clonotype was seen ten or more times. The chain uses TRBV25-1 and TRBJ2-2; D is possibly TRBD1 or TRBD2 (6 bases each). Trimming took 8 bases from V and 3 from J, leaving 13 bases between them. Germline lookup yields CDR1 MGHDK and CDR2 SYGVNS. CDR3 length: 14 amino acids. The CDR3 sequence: CASGKGGDTGELFF. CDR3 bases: TGTGCCAGCGGAAAGGGGGGTGACACCGGGGAGCTGTTTTTT.

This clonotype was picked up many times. The CDR3 sequence is CAIAGQTLYEQYF. The CDR3, as DNA: TGTGCCATCGCGGGACAGACACTCTACGAGCAGTACTTC. The V and J genes are TRBV10-3 and TRBJ2-7, with TRBD1 as a possible D gene (7 bases). The germline V and J ends were trimmed by 8 bases and 3 bases, with 14 bases remaining between them. Germline-derived CDR1 and CDR2 are ENHRY and SYGVKD. This CDR3 spans 13 amino acids.

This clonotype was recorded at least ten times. CDR3 sequence (DNA): TGTGCCAGCAGTTACCGAACTAGCGGGAGCTACGAGCAGTACTTC. It encodes CASSYRTSGSYEQYF. The chain recombines TRBV6-2 or TRBV6-3 with TRBJ2-7, with 11 bases lining up with TRBD2. The CDR3 consists of 15 residues. V shed 2 bases and J 3 bases; nucleotides not matched to a gene: 3. Germline V lookup: CDR1 MNHEY, CDR2 SVGEGT.

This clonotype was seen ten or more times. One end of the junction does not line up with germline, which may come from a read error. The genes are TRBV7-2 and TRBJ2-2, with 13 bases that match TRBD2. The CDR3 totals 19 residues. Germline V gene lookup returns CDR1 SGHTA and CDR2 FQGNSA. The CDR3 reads CASSRTLWGLAGNPGELFF. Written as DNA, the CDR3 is TGTGCCAGCAGCAGGACATTGTGGGGACTAGCGGGGAACCCCGGGGAGCTGTTTTTT.

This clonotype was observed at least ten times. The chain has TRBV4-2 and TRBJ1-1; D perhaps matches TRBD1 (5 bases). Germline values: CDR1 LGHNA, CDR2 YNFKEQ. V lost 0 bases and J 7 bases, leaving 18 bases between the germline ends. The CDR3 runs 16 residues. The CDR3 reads CASSQDLSGTVVEAFF. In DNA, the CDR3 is TGTGCCAGCAGCCAAGATCTGTCCGGGACGGTGGTTGAAGCTTTCTTT.

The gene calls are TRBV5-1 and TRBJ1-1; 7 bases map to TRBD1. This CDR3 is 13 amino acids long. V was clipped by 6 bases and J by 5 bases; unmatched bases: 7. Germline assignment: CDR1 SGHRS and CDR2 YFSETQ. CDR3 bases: TGCGCCAGCAAGTCGACAGGGCAAACTGAAGCTTTCTTT. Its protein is CASKSTGQTEAFF. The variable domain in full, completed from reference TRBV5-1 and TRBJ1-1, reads KAGVTQTPRYLIKTRGQQVTLSCSPISGHRSVSWYQQTPGQGLQFLFEYFSETQRNKGNFPGRFSGRQFSNSRSEMNVSTLELGDSALYLCASKSTGQTEAFFGQGTRLTVV.

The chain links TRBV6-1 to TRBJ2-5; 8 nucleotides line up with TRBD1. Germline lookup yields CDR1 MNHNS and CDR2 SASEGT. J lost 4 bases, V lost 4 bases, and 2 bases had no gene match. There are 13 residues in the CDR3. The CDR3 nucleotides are TGTGCCAGCAGTGGAGGGACAGGAGAGACCCAGTACTTC. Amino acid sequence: CASSGGTGETQYF.

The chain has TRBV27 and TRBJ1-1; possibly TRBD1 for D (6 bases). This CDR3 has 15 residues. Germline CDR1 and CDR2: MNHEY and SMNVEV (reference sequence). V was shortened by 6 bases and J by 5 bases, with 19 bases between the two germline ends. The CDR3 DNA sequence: TGTGCCAGCAGAGCTCCCCTAAAGGGGGAAACTGAAGCTTTCTTT. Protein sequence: CASRAPLKGETEAFF.

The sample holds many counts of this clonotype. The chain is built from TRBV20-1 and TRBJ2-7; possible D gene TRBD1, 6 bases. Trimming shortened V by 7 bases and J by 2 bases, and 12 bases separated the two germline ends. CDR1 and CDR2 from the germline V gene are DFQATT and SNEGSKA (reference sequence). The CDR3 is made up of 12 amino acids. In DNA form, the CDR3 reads TGCAGTGTTCGAACAGGGCCCTACGAGCAGTACTTC. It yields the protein CSVRTGPYEQYF.

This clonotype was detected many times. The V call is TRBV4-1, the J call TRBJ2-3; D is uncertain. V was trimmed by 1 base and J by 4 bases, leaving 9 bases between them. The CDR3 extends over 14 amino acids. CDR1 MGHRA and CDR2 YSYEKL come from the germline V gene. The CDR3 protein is CASSQAGSSDTQYF. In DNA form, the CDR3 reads TGCGCCAGCAGCCAAGCCGGGTCATCAGATACGCAGTATTTT.

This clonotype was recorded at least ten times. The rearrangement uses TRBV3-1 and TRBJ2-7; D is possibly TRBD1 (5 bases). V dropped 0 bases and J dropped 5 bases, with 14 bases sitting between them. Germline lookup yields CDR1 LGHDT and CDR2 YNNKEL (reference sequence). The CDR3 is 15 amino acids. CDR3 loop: CASSQDPQGQDEQYF. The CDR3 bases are TGTGCCAGCAGCCAAGATCCGCAGGGTCAGGACGAGCAGTACTTC.

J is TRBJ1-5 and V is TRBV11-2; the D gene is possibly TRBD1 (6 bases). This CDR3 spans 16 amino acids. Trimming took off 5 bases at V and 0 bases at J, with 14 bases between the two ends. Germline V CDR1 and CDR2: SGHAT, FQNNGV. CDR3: CASSQGQLNSNQPQHF. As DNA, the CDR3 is TGTGCCAGCAGCCAGGGACAACTAAATAGCAATCAGCCCCAGCATTTT.

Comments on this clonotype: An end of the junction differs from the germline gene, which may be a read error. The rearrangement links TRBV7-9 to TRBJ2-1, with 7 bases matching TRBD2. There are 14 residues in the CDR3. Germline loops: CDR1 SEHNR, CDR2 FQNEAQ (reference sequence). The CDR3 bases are TGTGCCAGCAGCTTAGGTCAAGGGAGGGCTGAGCAGCTCTTC. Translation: CASSLGQGRAEQLF.

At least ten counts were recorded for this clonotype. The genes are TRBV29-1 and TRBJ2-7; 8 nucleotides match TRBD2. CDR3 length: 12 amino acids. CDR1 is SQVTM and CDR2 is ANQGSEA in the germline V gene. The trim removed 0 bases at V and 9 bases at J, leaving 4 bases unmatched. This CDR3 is CSVEDRGGGQYF. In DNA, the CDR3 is TGCAGCGTTGAAGATCGGGGGGGCGGGCAGTACTTC.

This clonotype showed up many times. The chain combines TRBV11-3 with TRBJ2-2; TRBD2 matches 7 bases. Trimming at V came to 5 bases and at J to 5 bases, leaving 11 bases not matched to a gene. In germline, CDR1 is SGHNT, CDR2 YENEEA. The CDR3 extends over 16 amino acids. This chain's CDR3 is CASSATSSRRTGELFF. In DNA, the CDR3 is TGTGCCAGCAGCGCGACTAGCTCTCGTAGGACCGGGGAGCTGTTTTTT.

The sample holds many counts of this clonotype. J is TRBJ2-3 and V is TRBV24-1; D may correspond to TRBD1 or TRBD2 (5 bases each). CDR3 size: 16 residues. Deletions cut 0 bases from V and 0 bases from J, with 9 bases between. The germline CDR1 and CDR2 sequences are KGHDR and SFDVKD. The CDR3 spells CATSDLARDSTDTQYF. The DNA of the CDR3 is TGTGCCACCAGTGATTTGGCCCGGGACAGCACAGATACGCAGTATTTT.

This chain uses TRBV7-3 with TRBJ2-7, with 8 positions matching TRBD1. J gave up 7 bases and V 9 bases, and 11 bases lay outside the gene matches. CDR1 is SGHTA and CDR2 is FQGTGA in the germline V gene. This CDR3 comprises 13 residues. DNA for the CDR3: TGTGCCAGTAGCACCCAGGGGGCAAGTGAGCAGTACTTC. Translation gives CASSTQGASEQYF.